Listed below are T cell receptor beta chains from one sample, sequenced in a study of blood T cell repertoires in COVID-19. TCRdb keeps only in-frame clones here, not all; method: immunoSEQ multiplex PCR. The sample lists around 20,000 clones, approximately 81% occurring once. The sample taken for sequencing was peripheral blood. Source of these receptors: a man between 40 and 49 years old with acute or convalescent COVID-19. CDR3s include the opening cysteine and the closing phenylalanine or tryptophan. The D gene is left open where the match is weak. The size entry is marked missing in some rows and otherwise reads once, few, many or a size class.

d_call j_call clone_size v_call cdr3_nt cdr3_aa
TRBD2 TRBJ2-3 - TRBV2 TGTGCCAGCCGGCTACTAGCGCAGAGCACAGATACGCAGTATTTT CASRLLAQSTDTQYF
TRBD2 TRBJ2-1 - TRBV11-3 TGTGCCAGCAGCTTGACTAGCGGGGGTTTTAATGAGCAGTTCTTC CASSLTSGGFNEQFF
TRBD1 TRBJ1-1 - TRBV7-2 TGTGCCAGCAGCTTGGCAGGGGGCATGAACACTGAAGCTTTCTTT CASSLAGGMNTEAFF
TRBD1 TRBJ2-7 - TRBV15 TGTGCCACCAGCAGAGATCTTGGGACAGGGACGTCCTACGAGCAGTACTTC CATSRDLGTGTSYEQYF
TRBD1 TRBJ2-2 - TRBV30 TGTGCCTGGAGTACAGGGGGAAGCGGGGAGCTGTTTTTT CAWSTGGSGELFF
TRBD1 TRBJ1-1 - TRBV18 TGTGCCAGCTCATTGATTCAGGGGGCCGGGACTGAAGCTTTCTTT CASSLIQGAGTEAFF
TRBD1 TRBJ2-5 - TRBV5-5 TGTGCCAGCAGCTCATACAGGGGGCTCGGCGAGACCCAGTACTTC CASSSYRGLGETQYF
- TRBJ1-1 - TRBV24-1 TGTGCCACCAGTGCCGGACAGCTAGGGGACACTGAAGCTTTCTTT CATSAGQLGDTEAFF
TRBD1 TRBJ1-3 - TRBV3-1/TRBV3-2 TGTGCCAGCAGCCAGGGACAGGGGGCCTCCTCTGGAAACACCATATATTTT CASSQGQGASSGNTIYF
- TRBJ1-3 - TRBV2 TGTGCCTCCAACGGACTCTCTGGAAACACCATATATTTT CASNGLSGNTIYF
TRBD1 TRBJ1-2 - TRBV19 TGTGCCACCTCAACAGGGGCTCATGGCTACACCTTC CATSTGAHGYTF
- TRBJ2-6 - TRBV18 TGTGCCAGCTCACCAGTCCAGGGGCGCCCCCTCTCTGGGGCCAACGTCCTGACTTTC CASSPVQGRPLSGANVLTF
TRBD1 TRBJ2-3 - TRBV15 TGTGCCACCAGCAGAGATGGGACAGGGGGCTATCAAACAGATACGCAGTATTTT CATSRDGTGGYQTDTQYF
- TRBJ2-7 few TRBV7-2 TGTGCCAGCAGCTTAGCATTCCGGGTAGCCTACGAGCAGTACTTC CASSLAFRVAYEQYF
TRBD1 TRBJ1-1 - TRBV7-9 TGTGCCAGCAGCTCTTACCACGGGACAGGGCAATCCCCCGAAGCTTTCTTT CASSSYHGTGQSPEAFF
TRBD1 TRBJ2-5 - TRBV27 TGTGCCAGCAGTTTTCTTCAGGGGGCGGGGGAGACCCAGTACTTC CASSFLQGAGETQYF
TRBD2 TRBJ2-7 - TRBV19 TGTGCCAGTAGTATAGGTAGCGGGGGGGCCGGGTACGAGCAGTACTTC CASSIGSGGAGYEQYF
- TRBJ1-1 - TRBV6-2/TRBV6-3 TGTGCCAGCAGTTACGGAGACCGGAAAATGAACACTGAAGCTTTCTTT CASSYGDRKMNTEAFF
TRBD2 TRBJ2-1 - TRBV4-1 TGCGCCAGCAGCCAAGGTAGCGGGGGGGTGAGGTACAATGAGCAGTTCTTC CASSQGSGGVRYNEQFF
TRBD1 TRBJ2-7 - TRBV27 TGTGCCAGCAGTTTGGGACAGGGGGATTACGAGCAGTACTTC CASSLGQGDYEQYF
- TRBJ1-2 - TRBV6-2/TRBV6-3 TGTGCCAGCAGTTACTCGTCACAACGCCCTTATGGCTACACCTTC CASSYSSQRPYGYTF
TRBD1 TRBJ1-6 - TRBV3-1/TRBV3-2 TGTGCCAGCAGCCGGAACAGGGGGGAGGGTTCACCCCTCCACTTT CASSRNRGEGSPLHF
TRBD2 TRBJ2-2 once TRBV19 TGTGCCAGTAGTATCGTAGGCGGGAGGGACACCGGGGAGCTGTTTTTT CASSIVGGRDTGELFF
TRBD2 TRBJ2-7 - TRBV7-2 TGTGCCAGCAGCTTAGGGACTAGCGGGGGGACCTACGAGCAGTACTTC CASSLGTSGGTYEQYF
TRBD1 TRBJ1-4 - TRBV4-1 TGCGCCAGCAGCCAAGAAGGGACAGGGTCGGAAAAACTGTTTTTT CASSQEGTGSEKLFF
- TRBJ1-2 - TRBV7-9 TGTGCCAGCAGCCCAGGTCAGTCATCCTATGGCTACACCTTC CASSPGQSSYGYTF
TRBD1 TRBJ1-2 - TRBV6-2/TRBV6-3 TGTGCCAGCAGTACTACAGGGGGTTGGTATGGCTACACCTTC CASSTTGGWYGYTF
- TRBJ1-3 - TRBV6-1 TGTGCCAGCAGTGAAGCCTCGGCAGGTGGGGGAAACACCATATATTTT CASSEASAGGGNTIYF
- TRBJ2-7 - TRBV5-4 TGTGCCAGCAGCTTGGAACAGGTGAACGCCGAGCAGTACTTC CASSLEQVNAEQYF
- TRBJ1-2 - TRBV3-1/TRBV3-2 TGTGCCAGCAGGCATCGGGACGGGAGGGCCTATGGCTACACCTTC CASRHRDGRAYGYTF
- TRBJ1-1 - TRBV10-2 TGCGCCAGCAACCGGGGTCCGGATTCAGAAGCTTTCTTT CASNRGPDSEAFF
- TRBJ2-5 - TRBV7-2 TGTGCCAGCAGGCTGATCGGGGAGACCCAGTACTTC CASRLIGETQYF
- TRBJ2-1 - TRBV6-1 TGTGCCAGCAGTGAAACACAGGGTAGTGAGCAGTTCTTC CASSETQGSEQFF
- TRBJ1-1 - TRBV6-1 TGTGCCAGCAGTGGCGACAGATTATTCAGTTCGGCCACTGAAGCTTTCTTT CASSGDRLFSSATEAFF
- TRBJ1-2 - TRBV7-9 TGTGCCAGCAGCTTCCGGTGGGGCTACACCTTC CASSFRWGYTF
- TRBJ2-3 - TRBV10-3 TGTGCCATCAGTGAGGGAGGAGATACGCAGTATTTT CAISEGGDTQYF
- TRBJ2-7 - TRBV5-5 TGTGCCAGCAGCCCGTACACCGGGGGTTACGAGCAGTACTTC CASSPYTGGYEQYF
TRBD2 TRBJ2-5 - TRBV5-6 TGTGCCAGCAGCTTGGTAGCGGGAGCGGGGTTAGAGACCCAGTACTTC CASSLVAGAGLETQYF
TRBD1 TRBJ1-1 - TRBV18 TGTGCCAGCTCACTACAGGGGGCGGGAGCTTTCTTT CASSLQGAGAFF
TRBD2 TRBJ2-2 - TRBV7-8 TGTGCCAGCAGCGAATACGGGCTGGGACTAGCGAACACCGGGGAGCTGTTTTTT CASSEYGLGLANTGELFF
TRBD1 TRBJ1-1 - TRBV6-5 TGTGCCAGCAGTTGGACAGGGGACACTGAAGCTTTCTTT CASSWTGDTEAFF
TRBD2 TRBJ2-1 - TRBV3-1/TRBV3-2 TGTGCCAGCAGCCCGCGGACTAGCGGGGATTCTTACAATGAGCAGTTCTTC CASSPRTSGDSYNEQFF
- TRBJ1-2 - TRBV19 TGTGCCAGTAGTATTGGGCCCTCCGGCTACACCTTC CASSIGPSGYTF
- TRBJ2-1 - TRBV7-2 TGTGCCAGCAGCATCCGTCTAGGGGGCAATGAGCAGTTCTTC CASSIRLGGNEQFF
TRBD1 TRBJ1-5 - TRBV30 TGTGCCTGGAGCCTGGGTGGACAGGGAGACTATCAGCCCCAGCATTTT CAWSLGGQGDYQPQHF
TRBD1 TRBJ1-4 - TRBV10-2 TGCGCCAGCAATAACAGGGGACCGAATGAAAAACTGTTTTTT CASNNRGPNEKLFF
TRBD2 TRBJ2-7 - TRBV5-1 TGCGCCAGCACCGCAGCGGGGGGGAACTCCTACGAGCAGTACTTC CASTAAGGNSYEQYF
TRBD2 TRBJ2-3 - TRBV19 TGTGCCAGTAGTATGACTAGCGGATACACAGATACGCAGTATTTT CASSMTSGYTDTQYF
TRBD2 TRBJ2-3 - TRBV5-1 TGCGCCAGCAGCTTGTCCAGCGGGAGGGCCGGAGATACGCAGTATTTT CASSLSSGRAGDTQYF
- TRBJ2-2 - TRBV12-5 TGTGCTAGTGGTTTGTGGGGGGCCGGGGAGCTGTTTTTT CASGLWGAGELFF
TRBD2 TRBJ2-7 - TRBV30 TGTGCCTGGAGTGTACGGCGTCTAGCGGGGGGCCCTACCCTTTCCTACGAGCAGTACTTC CAWSVRRLAGGPTLSYEQYF
- TRBJ1-1 few TRBV24-1 TGTGCCACCAGTGATTTTGGGGGGAGGGCTTTCTTT CATSDFGGRAFF
TRBD2 TRBJ2-7 - TRBV30 TGTGCCTGGAGTGCCCGACTAGCGTACGAGCAGTACTTC CAWSARLAYEQYF
TRBD1 TRBJ1-5 - TRBV30 TGTGCCTGGAGCCTGGACAGGAACAATCAGCCCCAGCATTTT CAWSLDRNNQPQHF
- TRBJ2-5 - TRBV19 TGTGCCAGTAGTATACAGGGATTCGAGGAGACCCAGTACTTC CASSIQGFEETQYF